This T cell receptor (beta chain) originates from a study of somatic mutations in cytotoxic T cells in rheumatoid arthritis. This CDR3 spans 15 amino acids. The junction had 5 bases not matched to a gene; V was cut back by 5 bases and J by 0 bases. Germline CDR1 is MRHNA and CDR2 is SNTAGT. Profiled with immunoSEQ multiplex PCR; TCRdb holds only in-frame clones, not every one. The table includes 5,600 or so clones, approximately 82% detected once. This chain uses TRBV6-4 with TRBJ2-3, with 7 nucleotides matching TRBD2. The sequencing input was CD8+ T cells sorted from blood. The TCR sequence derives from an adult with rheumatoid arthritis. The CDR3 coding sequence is TGTGCCAGCAGTTCTAGCGGAGGAAGCACAGATACGCAGTATTTT. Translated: CASSSSGGSTDTQYF.